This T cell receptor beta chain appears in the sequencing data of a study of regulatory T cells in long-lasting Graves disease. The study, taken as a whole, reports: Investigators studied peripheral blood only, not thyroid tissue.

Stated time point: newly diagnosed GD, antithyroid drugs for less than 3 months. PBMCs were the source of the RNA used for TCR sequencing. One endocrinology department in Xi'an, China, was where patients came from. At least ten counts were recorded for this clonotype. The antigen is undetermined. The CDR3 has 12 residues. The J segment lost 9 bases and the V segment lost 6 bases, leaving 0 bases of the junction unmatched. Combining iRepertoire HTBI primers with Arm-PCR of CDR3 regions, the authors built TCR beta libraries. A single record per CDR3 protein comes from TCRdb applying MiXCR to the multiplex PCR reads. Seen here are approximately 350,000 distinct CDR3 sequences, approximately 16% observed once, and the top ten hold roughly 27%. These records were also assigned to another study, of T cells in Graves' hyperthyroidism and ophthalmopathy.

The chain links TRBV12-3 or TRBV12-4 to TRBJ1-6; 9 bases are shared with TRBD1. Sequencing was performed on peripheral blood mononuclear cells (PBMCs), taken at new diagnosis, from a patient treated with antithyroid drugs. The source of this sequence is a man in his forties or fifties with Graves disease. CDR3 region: CASRDRGSPLHF. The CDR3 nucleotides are TGTGCCAGCAGGGACAGGGGTTCACCCCTCCACTTT.